This passage covers 22 T cell receptor beta chains from one sample sequenced in a study of cytomegalovirus exposure and HLA in healthy donors. PCR employed 60 Vbeta and 13 Jbeta primers. Generated by immunoSEQ multiplex PCR, the TCRdb table keeps only in-frame clones and is missing some. The sample lists under 150,000 clones; roughly 73% were seen once. The source material was PBMCs. The receptors here all came from a human donor in good health.

This clone was observed a handful of times. The rearrangement links TRBV4-2 to TRBJ1-2, with 9 bases matching TRBD1. The CDR3 loop spans 14 amino acids. The V segment lost 5 bases and the J segment 4 bases; nucleotides outside the gene matches: 5. Germline V gives CDR1 LGHNA, CDR2 YNFKEQ. CDR3 amino acids: CASSVNRGPYGYTF. The CDR3 region has the DNA TGTGCCAGCAGCGTAAACAGGGGGCCCTATGGCTACACCTTC.

The chain recombines TRBV28 with TRBJ1-4; D gene unclear. Germline-derived CDR1 and CDR2 are MDHEN and SYDVKM. This CDR3 has 12 residues. Trimming removed 4 bases at V and 6 bases at J, with 6 bases between. The CDR3, as DNA: TGTGCCAGCAGTTCGACACATGAAAAACTGTTTTTT. Its translation is CASSSTHEKLFF.

V usage is TRBV11-2 and J usage is TRBJ2-7; 8 bases are shared with TRBD1. Unmatched junction bases numbered 10, after V lost 4 bases and J lost 2 bases. In germline, CDR1 is SGHAT, CDR2 FQNNGV. The CDR3 covers 16 residues. This CDR3 reads CASSSVDRDRPYEQYF. CDR3 DNA: TGTGCCAGCAGCTCGGTCGACCGGGACAGGCCCTACGAGCAGTACTTC.

The V and J genes are TRBV7-8 and TRBJ2-1; 11 nucleotides agree with TRBD2. Per germline, CDR1 SGHVS and CDR2 FQNEAQ. The V gene end was trimmed by 5 bases and the J gene end by 6 bases; junction bases not matched to a gene: 9. The CDR3 contains 16 residues. In nucleotides, the CDR3 is TGTGCCAGCAGCCCCCTCAGACTAGCGGGATTCAATGAGCAGTTCTTC. Encoded protein: CASSPLRLAGFNEQFF.

CDR3 protein: CASSYTTNQRIYNEQFF. The CDR3, as DNA: TGTGCCAGCAGCTACACCACTAATCAGCGGATCTACAATGAGCAGTTCTTC. The chain employs TRBV7-6 and TRBJ2-1; tentatively, D is TRBD2 (5 bases). The germline V gene encodes CDR1 SGHVS and CDR2 FNYEAQ. The V end was cut by 4 bases, the J end by 3 bases, with 19 bases between. This CDR3 spans 17 amino acids. The variable domain in full, completed from reference TRBV7-6 and TRBJ2-1, reads GAGVSQSPRYKVTKRGQDVALRCDPISGHVSLYWYRQALGQGPEFLTYFNYEAQQDKSGLPNDRFSAERPEGSISTLTIQRTEQRDSAMYRCASSYTTNQRIYNEQFFGPGTRLTVL.

With regard to this clone: This sample also contains other DNA sequences that code for the same CDR3. This sequence joins TRBV6-5 and TRBJ1-1, with 10 nucleotides matching TRBD1. Germline CDR1 reads MNHEY; CDR2 reads SVGAGI. V was clipped by 10 bases and J by 5 bases; unmatched bases: 7. There are 13 residues in the CDR3. This CDR3 reads CATDRGEGTEAFF. The CDR3 DNA reads as TGTGCCACGGACAGGGGGGAGGGAACTGAAGCTTTCTTT.

V usage is TRBV6-5 and J usage is TRBJ2-2, with D possibly matching TRBD1 (6 bases). Trimming pared 7 bases from V and 4 bases from J, leaving 16 bases between. The CDR3 length is 15 residues. CDR1 MNHEY and CDR2 SVGAGI come from the germline V gene. CDR3 protein: CASTKLGQFTGELFF. The CDR3 bases are TGTGCCAGCACTAAATTAGGACAGTTCACCGGGGAGCTGTTTTTT.

CDR3 protein: CASSYREEETQYF. CDR3 nucleotide sequence: TGTGCCAGCAGTTACAGGGAGGAAGAGACCCAGTACTTC. The chain uses TRBV6-6 and TRBJ2-5; D may be TRBD2 (6 bases). The germline V and J ends were trimmed by 2 bases and 3 bases, with 7 bases remaining between them. The CDR3 is made up of 13 amino acids. Germline V gives CDR1 MNHNY, CDR2 SVGAGI (reference sequence).

This sequence joins TRBV27 and TRBJ2-2; D is perhaps TRBD1 (6 bases). This CDR3 is 16 amino acids long. Germline V gives CDR1 MNHEY, CDR2 SMNVEV (reference sequence). Trimming stripped 5 bases from V and 4 bases from J, with 17 bases between. CDR3 region: CASSVTGRRFTGELFF. In DNA, the CDR3 is TGTGCCAGCAGTGTTACAGGGAGAAGGTTCACCGGGGAGCTGTTTTTT.

CDR3 protein: CASSPGTVSYEQYF. The CDR3, as DNA: TGTGCCAGCTCACCCGGGACAGTCTCCTACGAGCAGTACTTC. The rearrangement uses TRBV18 and TRBJ2-7, with 7 bases lining up with TRBD1. CDR1 and CDR2 from the germline V gene are KGHSH and LQKENI. The J segment lost 0 bases and the V segment lost 3 bases, leaving 2 bases of the junction unmatched. The CDR3 runs to 14 residues.

This rearrangement joins TRBV27 to TRBJ1-6, with 10 bases lining up with TRBD1. The ends lost 0 bases at V and 12 bases at J; junction bases unmatched: 2. The CDR3 is made up of 14 amino acids. Per the germline V gene, CDR1 is MNHEY and CDR2 is SMNVEV (reference sequence). CDR3 residues: CASSLSTGGIPLHF. The DNA of the CDR3 is TGTGCCAGCAGTTTATCGACAGGGGGCATACCCCTCCACTTT.

The rearrangement links TRBV7-2 to TRBJ2-7; tentative D call: TRBD1 (5 bases). The CDR3 covers 14 residues. In germline, CDR1 is SGHTA, CDR2 FQGNSA. V lost 3 bases and J 1 base, leaving 10 bases between the germline ends. In DNA, the CDR3 is TGTGCCAGCAGCTTCAGCAGGGTATCCTACGAGCAGTACTTC. Translation gives CASSFSRVSYEQYF.

The chain has TRBV6-5 and TRBJ2-5; a possible D gene is TRBD2 (7 bases). The germline CDR1 and CDR2 sequences are MNHEY and SVGAGI. Trimming took off 0 bases at V and 5 bases at J, with 13 bases between the two ends. The CDR3 loop spans 15 amino acids. CDR3 sequence: CASSYSPGGLETQYF. The CDR3 DNA reads TGTGCCAGCAGTTACTCCCCGGGGGGCTTGGAGACCCAGTACTTC.

The chain recombines TRBV11-2 with TRBJ1-4; 9 nucleotides line up with TRBD1. V shed 4 bases and J 5 bases; nucleotides not matched to a gene: 2. The CDR3 sequence is 14 residues long. Germline V lookup: CDR1 SGHAT, CDR2 FQNNGV. CDR3 sequence (DNA): TGTGCCAGCAGCTCCGGGACAGGGAATGAAAAACTGTTTTTT. It yields the protein CASSSGTGNEKLFF.

The chain recombines TRBV6-5 with TRBJ2-1; the match to TRBD2 covers 11 bases. This CDR3 contains 15 residues. Looked up from germline, CDR1 is MNHEY and CDR2 is SVGAGI. With V trimmed by 4 bases and J by 4 bases, 3 bases remained unmatched. The CDR3 DNA is TGTGCCAGCAGTTTAGCGGGAGGGCCTTACAATGAGCAGTTCTTC. It specifies CASSLAGGPYNEQFF.

Comments on this clone: The same CDR3 can be traced to other DNA sequences in this sample. CDR3 sequence: CASTMGRGYTGELFF. For the CDR3, the DNA is TGTGCCAGCACCATGGGCAGGGGGTACACCGGGGAGCTGTTTTTT. The gene calls are TRBV27 and TRBJ2-2; 7 bases line up with TRBD1. The CDR3 length is 15 residues. The germline gives CDR1 MNHEY, CDR2 SMNVEV (reference sequence). J was trimmed by 3 bases and V by 7 bases; bases with no gene match: 8.

This clone has only one observation. The V call is TRBV9, the J call TRBJ1-4; unclear D gene. Germline CDR1 reads SGDLS; CDR2 reads YYNGEE. The germline V and J ends were trimmed by 2 bases and 4 bases, with 9 bases remaining between them. CDR3 length equals 14 residues. CDR3 sequence (DNA): TGTGCCAGCAGCGTCCCGGGAGATAATGAAAAACTGTTTTTT. Translated: CASSVPGDNEKLFF.

The chain joins TRBV27 to TRBJ2-7, with a possible D match to TRBD1 (5 bases). CDR3 length: 13 amino acids. Germline CDR1 is MNHEY and CDR2 is SMNVEV (reference sequence). V was clipped by 6 bases and J by 7 bases, with 16 bases between them. The CDR3 loop reads CASSSRLGVEQYF. The DNA of the CDR3 is TGTGCCAGCAGCTCCCGCCTAGGGGTTGAGCAGTACTTC.

The chain combines TRBV11-2 with TRBJ1-1; tentatively, D is TRBD1 (6 bases). CDR3 length equals 17 residues. Trimming cost V 3 bases and J 1 base, with 18 bases left between them. Looked up from germline, CDR1 is SGHAT and CDR2 is FQNNGV. CDR3 sequence (DNA): TGTGCCAGCAGCTTTTCTGCCCAGGGGATTGAGAACACTGAAGCTTTCTTT. This encodes CASSFSAQGIENTEAFF. The full variable domain, rest sourced from reference TRBV11-2 and TRBJ1-1, is EAGVAQSPRYKIIEKRQSVAFWCNPISGHATLYWYQQILGQGPKLLIQFQNNGVVDDSQLPKDRFSAERLKGVDSTLKIQPAKLEDSAVYLCASSFSAQGIENTEAFFGQGTRLTVV.

The V call is TRBV7-9, the J call TRBJ2-7; possibly TRBD2 for D (6 bases). The CDR3 sequence is 14 residues long. The V end was cut by 5 bases, the J end by 1 base, with 12 bases between. Germline V lookup: CDR1 SEHNR, CDR2 FQNEAQ (reference sequence). The chain's CDR3 is CASSPPGTSYEQYF. The CDR3 DNA sequence: TGTGCCAGCAGCCCCCCCGGGACTTCCTACGAGCAGTACTTC.

This clone is a singleton in its sample. This chain connects TRBV2 to TRBJ2-7; unclear D gene. Trimming removed 3 bases at V and 5 bases at J, with 5 bases between. From germline, CDR1 is SNHLY and CDR2 FYNNEI. This CDR3 has 11 residues. The CDR3 sequence is CASSDGDEQYF. CDR3 DNA sequence: TGTGCCAGCAGTGACGGTGACGAGCAGTACTTC.

In its sample, this clone was seen once. V usage is TRBV9 and J usage is TRBJ2-3; the D gene is possibly TRBD2 (5 bases). This CDR3 spans 15 amino acids. The germline V gene has CDR1 SGDLS and CDR2 YYNGEE. V was clipped by 0 bases and J by 4 bases, with 12 bases between them. CDR3 sequence: CASSVATTGADTQYF. DNA for the CDR3: TGTGCCAGCAGCGTAGCTACTACCGGGGCAGATACGCAGTATTTT.